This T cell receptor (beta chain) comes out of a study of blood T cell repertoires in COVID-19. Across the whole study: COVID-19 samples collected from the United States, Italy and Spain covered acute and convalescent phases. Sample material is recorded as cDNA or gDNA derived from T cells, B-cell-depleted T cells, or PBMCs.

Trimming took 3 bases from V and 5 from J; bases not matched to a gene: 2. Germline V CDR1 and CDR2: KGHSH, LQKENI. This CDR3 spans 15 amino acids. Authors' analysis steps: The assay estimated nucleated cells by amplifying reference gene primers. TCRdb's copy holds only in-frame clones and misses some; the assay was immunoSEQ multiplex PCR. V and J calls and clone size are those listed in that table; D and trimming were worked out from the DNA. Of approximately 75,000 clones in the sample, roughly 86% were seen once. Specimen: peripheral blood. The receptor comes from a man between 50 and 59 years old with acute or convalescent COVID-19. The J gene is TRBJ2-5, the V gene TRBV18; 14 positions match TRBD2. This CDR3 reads CASSPGLAGVETQYF. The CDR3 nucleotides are TGTGCCAGCTCACCGGGACTAGCGGGGGTGGAGACCCAGTACTTC.